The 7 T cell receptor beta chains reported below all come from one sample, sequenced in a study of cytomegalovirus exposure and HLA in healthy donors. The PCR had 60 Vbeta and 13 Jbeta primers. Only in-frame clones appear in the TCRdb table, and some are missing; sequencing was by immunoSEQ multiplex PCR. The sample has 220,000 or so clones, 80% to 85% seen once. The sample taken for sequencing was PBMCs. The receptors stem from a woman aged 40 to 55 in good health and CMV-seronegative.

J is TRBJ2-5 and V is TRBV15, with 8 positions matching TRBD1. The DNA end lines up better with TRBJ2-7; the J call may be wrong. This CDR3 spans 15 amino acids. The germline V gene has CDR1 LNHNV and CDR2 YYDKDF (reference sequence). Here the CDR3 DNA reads TGTGCCACCAGCAGAGAACAGGGGGGCTCCTACGAGCAGTACTTC. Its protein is CATSREQGGSYEQYF.

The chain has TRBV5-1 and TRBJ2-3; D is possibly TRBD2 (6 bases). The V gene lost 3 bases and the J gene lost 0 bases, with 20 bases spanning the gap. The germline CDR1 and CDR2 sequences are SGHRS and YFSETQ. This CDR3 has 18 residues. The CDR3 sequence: CASSSAGSGVHSTDTQYF. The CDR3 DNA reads TGCGCCAGCAGCTCTGCTGGGTCGGGGGTTCATAGCACAGATACGCAGTATTTT.

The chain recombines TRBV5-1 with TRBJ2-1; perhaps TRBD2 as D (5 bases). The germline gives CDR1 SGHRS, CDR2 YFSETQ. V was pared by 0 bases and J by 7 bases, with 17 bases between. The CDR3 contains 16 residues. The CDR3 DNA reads TGCGCCAGCAGCTTGGCCGAGGGTAGCTACCGAAATGAGCAGTTCTTC. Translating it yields CASSLAEGSYRNEQFF.

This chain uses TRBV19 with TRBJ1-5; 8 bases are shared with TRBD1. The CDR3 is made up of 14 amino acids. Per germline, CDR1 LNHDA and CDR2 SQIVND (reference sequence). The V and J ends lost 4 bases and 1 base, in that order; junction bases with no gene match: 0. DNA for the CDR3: TGTGCCAGTAGTAGGACAGGGAGCAATCAGCCCCAGCATTTT. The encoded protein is CASSRTGSNQPQHF.

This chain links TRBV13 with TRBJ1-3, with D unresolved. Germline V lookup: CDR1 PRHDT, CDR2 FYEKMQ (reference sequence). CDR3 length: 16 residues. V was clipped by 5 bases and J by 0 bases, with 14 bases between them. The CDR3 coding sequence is TGTGCCAGCAGCCCGCGTACTTCCACCTCTGGAAACACCATATATTTT. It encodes CASSPRTSTSGNTIYF.

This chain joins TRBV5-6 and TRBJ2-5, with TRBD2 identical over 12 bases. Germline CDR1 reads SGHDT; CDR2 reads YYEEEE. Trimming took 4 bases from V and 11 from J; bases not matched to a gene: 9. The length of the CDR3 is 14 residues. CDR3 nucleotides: TGTGCCAGCAGCCTAGCGGGAGGGCCGGGGGAGCAGTACTTC. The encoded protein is CASSLAGGPGEQYF.

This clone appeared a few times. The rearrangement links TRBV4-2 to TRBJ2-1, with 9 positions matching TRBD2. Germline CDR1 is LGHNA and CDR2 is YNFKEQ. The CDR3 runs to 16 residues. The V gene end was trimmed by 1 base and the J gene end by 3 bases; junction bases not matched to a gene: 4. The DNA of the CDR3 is TGTGCCAGCAGCCAAGTAGCGGGAGCTAACTACAATGAGCAGTTCTTC. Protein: CASSQVAGANYNEQFF.